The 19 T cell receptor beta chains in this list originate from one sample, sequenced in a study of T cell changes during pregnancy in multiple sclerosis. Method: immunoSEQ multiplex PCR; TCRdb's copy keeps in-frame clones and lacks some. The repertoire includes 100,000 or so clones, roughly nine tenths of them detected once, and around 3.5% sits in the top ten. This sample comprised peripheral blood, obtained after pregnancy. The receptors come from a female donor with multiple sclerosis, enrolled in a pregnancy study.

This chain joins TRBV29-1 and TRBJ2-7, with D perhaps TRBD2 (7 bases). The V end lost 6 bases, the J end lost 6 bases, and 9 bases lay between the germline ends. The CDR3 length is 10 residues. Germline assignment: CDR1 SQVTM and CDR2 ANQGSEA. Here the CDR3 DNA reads TGCAGCGTCGGGGGGCTCGAGCAGTACTTC. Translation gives CSVGGLEQYF.

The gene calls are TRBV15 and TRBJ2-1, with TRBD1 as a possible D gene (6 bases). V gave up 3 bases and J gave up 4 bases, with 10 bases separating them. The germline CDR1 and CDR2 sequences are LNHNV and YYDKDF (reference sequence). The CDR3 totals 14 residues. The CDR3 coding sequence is TGTGCCACCAGCAGCGGACAGCAGTACAATGAGCAGTTCTTC. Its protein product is CATSSGQQYNEQFF. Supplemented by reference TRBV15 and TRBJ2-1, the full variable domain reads DAMVIQNPRYQVTQFGKPVTLSCSQTLNHNVMYWYQQKSSQAPKLLFHYYDKDFNNEADTPDNFQSRRPNTSFCFLDIRSPGLGDTAMYLCATSSGQQYNEQFFGPGTRLTVL.

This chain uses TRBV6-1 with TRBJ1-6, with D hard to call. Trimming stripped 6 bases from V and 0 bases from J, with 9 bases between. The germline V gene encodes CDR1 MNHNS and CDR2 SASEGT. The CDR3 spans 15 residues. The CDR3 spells CASRPAVSYNSPLHF. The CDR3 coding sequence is TGTGCCAGCAGACCCGCGGTCTCCTATAATTCACCCCTCCACTTT.

The CDR3 DNA reads TGTGCCAGTAGTCCCCACCCCGGGACAGGGGGCTGGTTGGATGAGCAGTTCTTC. Protein product: CASSPHPGTGGWLDEQFF. The chain carries TRBV19 and TRBJ2-1, with TRBD1 matching over 12 bases. This CDR3 spans 18 amino acids. V shed 5 bases, J shed 8 bases, and the junction held 16 bases outside the gene matches. Germline CDR1 reads LNHDA; CDR2 reads SQIVND (reference sequence). The full variable domain, in which reference TRBV19 and TRBJ2-1 provide the parts outside the CDR3, is DGGITQSPKYLFRKEGQNVTLSCEQNLNHDAMYWYRQDPGQGLRLIYYSQIVNDFQKGDIAEGYSVSREKKESFPLTVTSAQKNPTAFYLCASSPHPGTGGWLDEQFFGPGTRLTVL.

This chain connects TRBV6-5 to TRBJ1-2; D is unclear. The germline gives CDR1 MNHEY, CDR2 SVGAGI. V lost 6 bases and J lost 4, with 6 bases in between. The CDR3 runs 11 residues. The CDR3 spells CASSGFYGYTF. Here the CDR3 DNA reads TGTGCCAGCAGCGGGTTCTATGGCTACACCTTC.

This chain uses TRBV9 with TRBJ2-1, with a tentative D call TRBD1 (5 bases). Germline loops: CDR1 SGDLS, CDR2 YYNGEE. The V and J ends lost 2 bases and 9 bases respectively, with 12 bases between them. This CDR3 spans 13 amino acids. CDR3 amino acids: CASSVHQGGEQFF. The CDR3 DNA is TGTGCCAGCAGCGTCCATCAGGGCGGTGAGCAGTTCTTC.

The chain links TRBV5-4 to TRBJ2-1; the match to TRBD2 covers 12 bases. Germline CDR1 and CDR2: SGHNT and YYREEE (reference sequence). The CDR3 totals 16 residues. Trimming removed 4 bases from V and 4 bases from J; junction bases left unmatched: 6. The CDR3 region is CASSLGLAGNYNEQFF. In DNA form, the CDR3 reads TGTGCCAGCAGCCTAGGACTAGCGGGGAATTACAATGAGCAGTTCTTC.

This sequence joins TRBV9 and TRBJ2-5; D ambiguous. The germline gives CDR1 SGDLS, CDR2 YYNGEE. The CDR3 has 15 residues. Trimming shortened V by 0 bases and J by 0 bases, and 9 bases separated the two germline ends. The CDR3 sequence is CASSVGSRYQETQYF. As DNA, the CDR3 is TGTGCCAGCAGCGTAGGAAGCAGGTACCAAGAGACCCAGTACTTC. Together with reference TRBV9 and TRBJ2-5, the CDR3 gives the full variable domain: DSGVTQTPKHLITATGQRVTLRCSPRSGDLSVYWYQQSLDQGLQFLIQYYNGEERAKGNILERFSAQQFPDLHSELNLSSLELGDSALYFCASSVGSRYQETQYFGPGTRLLVL.

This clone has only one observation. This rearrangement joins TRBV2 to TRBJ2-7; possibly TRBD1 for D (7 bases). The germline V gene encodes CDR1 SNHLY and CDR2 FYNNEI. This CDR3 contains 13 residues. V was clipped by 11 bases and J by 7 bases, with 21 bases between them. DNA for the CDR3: TGTGCCTCTCGGAGTGACAGGGAGGATGAGCAGTACTTC. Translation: CASRSDREDEQYF.

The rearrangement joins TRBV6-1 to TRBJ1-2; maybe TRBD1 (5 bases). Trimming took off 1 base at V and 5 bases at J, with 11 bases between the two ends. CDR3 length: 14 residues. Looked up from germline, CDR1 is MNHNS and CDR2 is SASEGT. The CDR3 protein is CASSEGDSGYGYTF. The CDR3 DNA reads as TGTGCCAGCAGTGAAGGCGACAGTGGGTATGGCTACACCTTC.

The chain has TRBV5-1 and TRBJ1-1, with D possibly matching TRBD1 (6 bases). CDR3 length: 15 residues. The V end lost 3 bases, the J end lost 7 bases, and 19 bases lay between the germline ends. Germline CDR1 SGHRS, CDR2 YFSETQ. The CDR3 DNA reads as TGCGCCAGCAGCTGGATACAGGGAAGAATAAGTGAAGCTTTCTTT. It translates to CASSWIQGRISEAFF.

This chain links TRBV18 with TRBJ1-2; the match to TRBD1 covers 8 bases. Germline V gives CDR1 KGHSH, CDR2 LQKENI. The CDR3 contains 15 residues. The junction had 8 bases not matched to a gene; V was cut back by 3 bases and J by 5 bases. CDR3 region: CASSPGQGPYYGYTF. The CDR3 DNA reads TGTGCCAGCTCACCTGGACAGGGACCCTATTATGGCTACACCTTC.

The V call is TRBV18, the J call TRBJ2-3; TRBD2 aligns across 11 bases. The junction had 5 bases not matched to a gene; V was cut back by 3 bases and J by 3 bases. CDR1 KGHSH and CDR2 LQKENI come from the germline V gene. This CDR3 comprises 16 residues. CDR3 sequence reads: CASSPKGTSGTDTQYF. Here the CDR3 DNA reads TGTGCCAGCTCACCCAAGGGGACTAGCGGAACAGATACGCAGTATTTT.

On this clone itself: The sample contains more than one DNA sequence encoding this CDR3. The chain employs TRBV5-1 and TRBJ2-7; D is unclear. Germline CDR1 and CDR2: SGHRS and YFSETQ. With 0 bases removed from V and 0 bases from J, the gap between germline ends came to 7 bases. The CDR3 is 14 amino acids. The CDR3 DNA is TGCGCCAGCAGCTTGGAGCACGGCTCCTACGAGCAGTACTTC. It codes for CASSLEHGSYEQYF.

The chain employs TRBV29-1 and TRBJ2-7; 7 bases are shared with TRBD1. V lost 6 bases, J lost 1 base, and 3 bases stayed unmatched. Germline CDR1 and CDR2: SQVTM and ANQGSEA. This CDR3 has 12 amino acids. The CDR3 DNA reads TGCAGCGTGCCGGGACAGTCCTACGAGCAGTACTTC. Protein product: CSVPGQSYEQYF.

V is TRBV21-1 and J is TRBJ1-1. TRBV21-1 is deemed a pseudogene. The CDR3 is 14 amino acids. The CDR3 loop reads CASSKGTGDTEAFF. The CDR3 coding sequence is TGTGCCAGCAGCAAAGGCACGGGAGACACTGAAGCTTTCTTT.

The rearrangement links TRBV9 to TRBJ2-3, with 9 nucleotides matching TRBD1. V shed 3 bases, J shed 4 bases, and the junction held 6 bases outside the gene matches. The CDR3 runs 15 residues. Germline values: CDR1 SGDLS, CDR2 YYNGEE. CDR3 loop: CASSARDREADTQYF. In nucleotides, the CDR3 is TGTGCCAGCAGCGCCCGGGACAGGGAGGCAGATACGCAGTATTTT.

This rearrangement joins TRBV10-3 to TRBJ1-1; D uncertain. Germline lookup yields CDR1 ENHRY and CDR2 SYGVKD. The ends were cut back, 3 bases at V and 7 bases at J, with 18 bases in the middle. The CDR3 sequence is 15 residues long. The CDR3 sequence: CAISDHRVSTIEAFF. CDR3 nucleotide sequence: TGTGCCATCAGTGACCATCGCGTTTCCACGATTGAAGCTTTCTTT.

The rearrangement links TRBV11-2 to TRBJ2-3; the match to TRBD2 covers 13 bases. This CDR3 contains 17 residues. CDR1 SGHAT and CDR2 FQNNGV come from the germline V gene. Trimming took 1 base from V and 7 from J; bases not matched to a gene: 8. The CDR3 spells CASSLGLTSGGANTQYF. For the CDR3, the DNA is TGTGCCAGCAGCTTAGGTCTTACTAGCGGGGGGGCAAATACGCAGTATTTT.